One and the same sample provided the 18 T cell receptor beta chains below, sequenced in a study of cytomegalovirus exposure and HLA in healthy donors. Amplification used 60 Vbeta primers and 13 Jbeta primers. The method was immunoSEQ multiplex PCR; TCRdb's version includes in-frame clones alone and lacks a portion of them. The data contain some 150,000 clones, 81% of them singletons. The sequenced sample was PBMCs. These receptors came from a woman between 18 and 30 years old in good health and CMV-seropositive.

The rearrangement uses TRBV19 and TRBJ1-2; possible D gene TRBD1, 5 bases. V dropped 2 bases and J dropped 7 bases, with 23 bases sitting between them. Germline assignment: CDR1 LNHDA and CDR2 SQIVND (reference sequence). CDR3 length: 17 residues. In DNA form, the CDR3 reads TGTGCCAGTAGTATACGGGGGACCGTGCCCCCCCACTCTGGCTACACCTTC. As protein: CASSIRGTVPPHSGYTF.

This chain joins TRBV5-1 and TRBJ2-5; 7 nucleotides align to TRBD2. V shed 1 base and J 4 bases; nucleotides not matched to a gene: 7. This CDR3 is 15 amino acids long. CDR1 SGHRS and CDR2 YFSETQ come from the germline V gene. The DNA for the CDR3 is TGCGCCAGCAGCTTGAGGGGCGGGGGTGTAGAGACCCAGTACTTC. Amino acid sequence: CASSLRGGGVETQYF.

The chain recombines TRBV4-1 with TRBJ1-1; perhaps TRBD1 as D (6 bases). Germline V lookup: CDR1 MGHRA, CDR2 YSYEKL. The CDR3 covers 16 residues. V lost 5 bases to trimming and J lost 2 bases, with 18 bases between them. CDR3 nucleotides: TGCGCCAGCAGCGGACGAGCCACCAGGGGTAACACTGAAGCTTTCTTT. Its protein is CASSGRATRGNTEAFF.

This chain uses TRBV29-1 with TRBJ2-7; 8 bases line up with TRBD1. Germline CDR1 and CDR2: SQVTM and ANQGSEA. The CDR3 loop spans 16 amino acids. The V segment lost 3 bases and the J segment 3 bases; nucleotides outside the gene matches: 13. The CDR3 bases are TGCAGCGTTGATGGTGCTTCGACAGGGGAAATCTACGAGCAGTACTTC. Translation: CSVDGASTGEIYEQYF.

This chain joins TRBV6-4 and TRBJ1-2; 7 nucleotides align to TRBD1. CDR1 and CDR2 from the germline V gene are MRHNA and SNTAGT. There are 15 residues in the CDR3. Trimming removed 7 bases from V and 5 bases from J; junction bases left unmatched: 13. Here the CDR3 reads CASTKEAGGNYGYTF. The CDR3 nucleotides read TGTGCCAGCACCAAAGAGGCAGGGGGGAATTATGGCTACACCTTC.

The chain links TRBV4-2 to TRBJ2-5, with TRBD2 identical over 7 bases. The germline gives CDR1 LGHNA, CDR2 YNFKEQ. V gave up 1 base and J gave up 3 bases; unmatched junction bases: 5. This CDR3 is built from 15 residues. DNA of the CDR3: TGTGCCAGCAGCCAAGTAGCGGGCCCGGAAGAGACCCAGTACTTC. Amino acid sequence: CASSQVAGPEETQYF.

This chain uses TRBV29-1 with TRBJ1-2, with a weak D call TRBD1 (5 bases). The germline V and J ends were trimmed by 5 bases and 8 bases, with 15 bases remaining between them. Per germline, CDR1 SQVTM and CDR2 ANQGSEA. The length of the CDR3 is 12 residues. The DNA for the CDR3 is TGCAGCGTTCAGGAAGGACAAGGCGGCTACACCTTC. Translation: CSVQEGQGGYTF.

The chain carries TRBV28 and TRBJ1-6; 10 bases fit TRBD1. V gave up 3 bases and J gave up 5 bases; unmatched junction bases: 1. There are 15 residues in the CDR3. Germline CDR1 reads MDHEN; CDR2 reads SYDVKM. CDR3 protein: CASSLTGGHNSPLHF. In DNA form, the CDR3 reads TGTGCCAGCAGTTTGACAGGGGGCCATAATTCACCCCTCCACTTT.

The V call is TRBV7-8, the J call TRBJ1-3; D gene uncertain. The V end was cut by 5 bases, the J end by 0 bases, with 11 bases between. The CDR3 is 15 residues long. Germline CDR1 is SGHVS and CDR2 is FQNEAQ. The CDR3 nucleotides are TGTGCCAGCAGCGGGAGGGTCGTCTCTGGAAACACCATATATTTT. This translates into CASSGRVVSGNTIYF.

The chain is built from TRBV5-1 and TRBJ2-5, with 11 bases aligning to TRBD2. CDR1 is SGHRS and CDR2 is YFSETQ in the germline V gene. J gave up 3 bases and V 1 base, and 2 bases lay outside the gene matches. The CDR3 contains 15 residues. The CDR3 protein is CASSLFSGGEETQYF. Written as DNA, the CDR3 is TGCGCCAGCAGCTTGTTTAGCGGGGGGGAAGAGACCCAGTACTTC.

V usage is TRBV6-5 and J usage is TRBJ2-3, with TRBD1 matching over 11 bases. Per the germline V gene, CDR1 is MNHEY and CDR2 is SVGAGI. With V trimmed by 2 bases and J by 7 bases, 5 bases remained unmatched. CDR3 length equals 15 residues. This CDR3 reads CASSYRGTGGYTQYF. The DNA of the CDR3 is TGTGCCAGCAGTTACCGGGGGACAGGGGGTTATACGCAGTATTTT.

CDR3 sequence reads: CASRLRYNEKLFF. The CDR3 nucleotides read TGTGCCAGCCGGTTGAGATATAATGAAAAACTGTTTTTT. The genes are TRBV2 and TRBJ1-4; no clear D. Germline CDR1 is SNHLY and CDR2 is FYNNEI. V lost 8 bases and J lost 4, with 11 bases in between. The CDR3 extends over 13 amino acids.

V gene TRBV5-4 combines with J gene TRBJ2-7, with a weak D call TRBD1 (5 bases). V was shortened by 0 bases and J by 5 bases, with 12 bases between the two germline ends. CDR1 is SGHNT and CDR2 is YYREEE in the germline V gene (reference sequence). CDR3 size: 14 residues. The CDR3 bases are TGTGCCAGCAGCTTGGGGGTAGGGGTAAACGAGCAGTACTTC. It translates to CASSLGVGVNEQYF.

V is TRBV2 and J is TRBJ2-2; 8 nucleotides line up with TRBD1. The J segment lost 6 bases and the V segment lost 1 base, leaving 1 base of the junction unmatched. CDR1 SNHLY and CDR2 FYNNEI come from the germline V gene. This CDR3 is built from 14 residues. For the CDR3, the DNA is TGTGCCAGCAGTGAAGAACAGGGGGCCGGGGAGCTGTTTTTT. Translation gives CASSEEQGAGELFF.

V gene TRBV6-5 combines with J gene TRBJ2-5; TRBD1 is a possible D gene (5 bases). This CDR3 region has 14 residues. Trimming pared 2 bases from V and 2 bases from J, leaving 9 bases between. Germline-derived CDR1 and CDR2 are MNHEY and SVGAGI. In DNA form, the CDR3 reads TGTGCCAGCAGTTACGGACACCTACAAGAGACCCAGTACTTC. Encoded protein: CASSYGHLQETQYF.

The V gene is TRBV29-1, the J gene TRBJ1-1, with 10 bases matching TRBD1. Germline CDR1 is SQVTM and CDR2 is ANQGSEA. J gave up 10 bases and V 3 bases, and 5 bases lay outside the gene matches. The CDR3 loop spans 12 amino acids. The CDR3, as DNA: TGCAGCGTTGAGGGACAGGGGTCGGGAGCTTTCTTT. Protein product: CSVEGQGSGAFF.

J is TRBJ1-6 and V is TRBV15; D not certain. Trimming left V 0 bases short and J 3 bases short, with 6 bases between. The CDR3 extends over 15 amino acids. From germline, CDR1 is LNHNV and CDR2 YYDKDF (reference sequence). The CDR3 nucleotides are TGTGCCACCAGCAGAGATGCCGGCTATAATTCACCCCTCCACTTT. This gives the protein CATSRDAGYNSPLHF.

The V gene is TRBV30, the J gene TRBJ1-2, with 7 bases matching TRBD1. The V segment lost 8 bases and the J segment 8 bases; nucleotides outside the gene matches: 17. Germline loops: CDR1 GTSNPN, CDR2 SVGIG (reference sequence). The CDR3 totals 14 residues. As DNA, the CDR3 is TGTGCCGGGACTCCGGGACAGTGGTCTAAGGGCTACACCTTC. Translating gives CAGTPGQWSKGYTF.